Shown below are 8 T cell receptor beta chains from a single sample sequenced in a study of blood T cell repertoires in COVID-19. The table came from immunoSEQ multiplex PCR; TCRdb's copy has only in-frame clones and leaves some out. There are around 620,000 clones in the sample; more than 80% occur only once, and 0.2% to 0.3% lies in the top ten. Input material: peripheral blood. The receptors stem from a woman younger than 30 with acute or convalescent COVID-19.

This chain connects TRBV5-4 to TRBJ1-1; D perhaps matches TRBD1 (6 bases). Trimming took 2 bases from V and 1 from J, leaving 12 bases between them. CDR3 size: 15 residues. CDR1 and CDR2 from the germline V gene are SGHNT and YYREEE (reference sequence). The CDR3, as DNA: TGTGCCAGCAGCTTACCCCCGGGACAGAACACTGAAGCTTTCTTT. Its translation: CASSLPPGQNTEAFF.

The chain joins TRBV28 to TRBJ2-7, with no clear D. From germline, CDR1 is MDHEN and CDR2 SYDVKM. Trimming shortened V by 6 bases and J by 8 bases, and 11 bases separated the two germline ends. This CDR3 is 11 amino acids long. The chain's CDR3 is CASRITAKQYF. For the CDR3, the DNA is TGTGCCAGCAGAATAACAGCAAAGCAGTACTTC.

The V call is TRBV9, the J call TRBJ2-6, with 8 bases fitting TRBD1. With 6 bases clipped from V and 2 bases from J, the junction kept 10 bases outside the gene matches. The CDR3 sequence is 17 residues long. Germline loops: CDR1 SGDLS, CDR2 YYNGEE. The CDR3 region is CASTAYGQGTGANVLTF. The CDR3 DNA reads TGTGCCAGCACTGCCTACGGACAGGGAACTGGGGCCAACGTCCTGACTTTC.

This clone was detected only once. This chain joins TRBV7-2 and TRBJ2-7, with 9 bases fitting TRBD2. V lost 4 bases, J lost 0 bases, and 7 bases stayed unmatched. The CDR3 length is 16 residues. Germline CDR1 is SGHTA and CDR2 is FQGNSA. The CDR3 here is CASSSTGTSFSYEQYF. The CDR3 DNA follows: TGTGCCAGCAGCTCTACCGGGACTAGCTTCTCCTACGAGCAGTACTTC.

This clone was counted a single time. The chain joins TRBV30 to TRBJ1-2; tentative D call: TRBD1 (5 bases). CDR3 length: 13 amino acids. V lost 7 bases and J 2 bases, leaving 14 bases between the germline ends. Looked up from germline, CDR1 is GTSNPN and CDR2 is SVGIG (reference sequence). The CDR3 sequence: CALAGARNYGYTF. The DNA for the CDR3 is TGTGCCTTGGCTGGGGCCCGCAACTATGGCTACACCTTC.

Comment on this clone: This CDR3 is also generated by other DNA sequences in the sample. The V gene is TRBV19, the J gene TRBJ2-7, with D tentatively TRBD2 (5 bases). This CDR3 is built from 14 residues. Trimming took off 2 bases at V and 0 bases at J, with 8 bases between the two ends. Germline lookup yields CDR1 LNHDA and CDR2 SQIVND (reference sequence). DNA for the CDR3: TGTGCCAGTAGTATAACGGGAAGCTCCTACGAGCAGTACTTC. This translates into CASSITGSSYEQYF. Filled out from reference TRBV19 and TRBJ2-7, the complete variable domain reads DGGITQSPKYLFRKEGQNVTLSCEQNLNHDAMYWYRQDPGQGLRLIYYSQIVNDFQKGDIAEGYSVSREKKESFPLTVTSAQKNPTAFYLCASSITGSSYEQYFGPGTRLTVT.

The rearrangement links TRBV28 to TRBJ1-1; maybe TRBD1 (6 bases). This CDR3 is 16 amino acids long. Germline lookup yields CDR1 MDHEN and CDR2 SYDVKM. Trimming removed 6 bases from V and 1 base from J, with 18 bases in between. CDR3 sequence (DNA): TGTGCCAGCAGCGACCAGGGGCGGGGGGCGAACACTGAAGCTTTCTTT. Protein product: CASSDQGRGANTEAFF.

The chain has TRBV24-1 and TRBJ2-7; TRBD1 aligns across 12 bases. Germline CDR1 and CDR2: KGHDR and SFDVKD. The CDR3 runs 15 residues. Germline trimming cut 4 bases from V and 5 bases from J; bases unmatched to any gene: 5. The CDR3 region is CATSDPGQGAHEQYF. DNA for the CDR3: TGTGCCACCAGTGACCCGGGACAGGGGGCCCACGAGCAGTACTTC.